These 11 T cell receptor beta chains were sequenced from one sample in a study of blood T cell repertoires in COVID-19. The method was immunoSEQ multiplex PCR; TCRdb's version includes in-frame clones alone and lacks a portion of them. Here the sample spans under 250,000 clones, 70% to 90% being singletons. The sequencing input was PBMCs or T cells enriched from blood (not recorded which). The receptors derive from a man between 25 and 39 years old with acute COVID-19.

The V call is TRBV4-2, the J call TRBJ1-2; no clear D gene. The CDR3 loop spans 12 amino acids. Germline V CDR1 and CDR2: LGHNA, YNFKEQ. V was cut by 3 bases and J by 7 bases, with 9 bases left in between. This CDR3 reads CASSQSGGGYTF. The CDR3 region has the DNA TGTGCCAGCAGCCAGTCTGGAGGTGGCTACACCTTC.

This chain links TRBV3-1 (or the pseudogene TRBV3-2) with TRBJ1-2; weak D call: TRBD1 (5 bases). Germline V CDR1 and CDR2: LGHDT, YNNKEL (reference sequence). Trimming shortened V by 6 bases and J by 8 bases, and 13 bases separated the two germline ends. CDR3 size: 12 residues. The CDR3 DNA reads TGTGCCAGCAGGGGGGGACCAGGAGGCTACACCTTC. Translated, it gives CASRGGPGGYTF.

The chain employs TRBV6-5 and TRBJ2-5; the D is unclear. Trimming removed 10 bases at V and 2 bases at J, with 14 bases between. The CDR3 runs 13 residues. Germline assignment: CDR1 MNHEY and CDR2 SVGAGI. This CDR3 reads CATLRQKQETQYF. CDR3 in DNA: TGTGCCACCCTAAGACAAAAACAAGAGACCCAGTACTTC.

This clone was seen many times. The chain uses TRBV9 and TRBJ1-6; D is unresolved. Trimming removed 3 bases from V and 0 bases from J, with 16 bases in between. Germline V CDR1 and CDR2: SGDLS, YYNGEE. The CDR3 is made up of 18 amino acids. DNA for the CDR3: TGTGCCAGCAGCGCCCTAGGTCAGTCGAGCTCCTATAATTCACCCCTCCACTTT. Translating gives CASSALGQSSSYNSPLHF.

The chain combines TRBV10-1 with TRBJ1-1, with 7 positions matching TRBD1. CDR3 size: 14 residues. Germline CDR1 and CDR2: WNHNN and SYGVQD (reference sequence). V dropped 3 bases and J dropped 2; count of bases not matched to a gene: 3. The CDR3 DNA reads TGCGCCAGCAGTGACGGGACAGCTAACACTGAAGCTTTCTTT. This translates into CASSDGTANTEAFF.

This chain uses TRBV7-2 with TRBJ1-6; weak D call: TRBD1 (5 bases). V lost 1 base to trimming and J lost 6 bases, with 16 bases between them. Germline V gene sequence: CDR1 SGHTA, CDR2 FQGNSA. The CDR3 covers 17 residues. CDR3 bases: TGTGCCAGCAGCTTAGTCCCGGCAGGGCTTGCTAATTCACCCCTCCACTTT. Translating gives CASSLVPAGLANSPLHF.

The count of this clone is one. The chain uses TRBV14 and TRBJ2-3; tentative D call: TRBD1 (6 bases). This CDR3 spans 11 amino acids. Trimming cost V 5 bases and J 9 bases, with 9 bases left between them. Germline V gives CDR1 SGHDN, CDR2 FVKESK. DNA for the CDR3: TGTGCCAGCAGCTCTCAGGGGACGCAGTATTTT. Its translation is CASSSQGTQYF.

The chain joins TRBV7-9 to TRBJ2-7; 11 bases align to TRBD1. V lost 5 bases and J lost 6; bases outside the gene matches: 6. The CDR3 is 14 residues long. From germline, CDR1 is SEHNR and CDR2 FQNEAQ (reference sequence). The CDR3 bases are TGTGCCAGCAGCGCGGACAGGGGGCTCTCCGAGCAGTACTTC. It codes for CASSADRGLSEQYF.

The chain carries TRBV5-1 and TRBJ2-1, with D unclear. Germline lookup yields CDR1 SGHRS and CDR2 YFSETQ. Trimming took 2 bases from V and 3 from J, leaving 6 bases between them. The CDR3 is made up of 13 amino acids. In nucleotides, the CDR3 is TGCGCCAGCAGCTTTTCAGACTACAATGAGCAGTTCTTC. Its protein product is CASSFSDYNEQFF.

The chain links TRBV3-1 (or the pseudogene TRBV3-2) to TRBJ2-1, with D perhaps matching TRBD2 (5 bases). The CDR3 extends over 13 amino acids. The germline V and J ends were trimmed by 7 bases and 9 bases, with 16 bases remaining between them. Germline CDR1 and CDR2: LGHDT and YNNKEL (reference sequence). The DNA for the CDR3 is TGTGCCAGCATCTCACTAGAACGAGGTGAGCAGTTCTTC. Its translation: CASISLERGEQFF.

This clone was detected a few times. This sequence joins TRBV9 and TRBJ2-2; TRBD2 agrees at 7 bases. Germline lookup yields CDR1 SGDLS and CDR2 YYNGEE. The length of the CDR3 is 17 residues. Trimming took 0 bases from V and 4 from J; bases not matched to a gene: 9. CDR3 protein: CASSVAPAGSGTGELFF. CDR3 in DNA: TGTGCCAGCAGCGTAGCTCCAGCGGGGTCGGGCACCGGGGAGCTGTTTTTT.